Sequencing of this T cell receptor (beta chain) was carried out in a study of blood T cell repertoires in COVID-19. Looking at the study overall: Samples of COVID-19 (acute and convalescent) were obtained from the United States, Italy and Spain. T cells, B-cell-depleted T cells, or PBMCs supplied cDNA or gDNA.

Authors' methods: From reference gene primer amplification, estimates of nucleated cell counts were derived. Data came from immunoSEQ multiplex PCR; TCRdb stores just in-frame clones and leaves some out. V and J calls and clone size are copied from that table; D and trimming were computed from the DNA. The table lists some 43,000 clones, around 87% of them singletons. The CDR3 is 12 amino acids. V lost 3 bases to trimming and J lost 5 bases, with 8 bases between them. From germline, CDR1 is SEHNR and CDR2 FQNEAQ (reference sequence). Specimen: peripheral blood. This chain joins TRBV7-9 and TRBJ2-7; D is uncertain. The sequence was obtained from a human donor in a cohort sampled during active COVID-19. The CDR3 protein is CASSFSVNEQYF. CDR3 bases: TGTGCCAGCAGCTTCTCCGTTAACGAGCAGTACTTC.